The 22 T cell receptor beta chains listed next were all sequenced from one sample in a study of CD8 T cells in Susac syndrome. Random hexamers primed reverse transcription of about 0.5 to 1 ug RNA. TCRdb fed the immunoSEQ multiplex PCR reads into MiXCR, producing one record per CDR3 protein. The table lists roughly 130,000 distinct CDR3 sequences, about 95% of them singletons, with more than 0.09% in the top ten. Sequenced material: CD4+ T cells from PBMCs. Receptors were obtained from a human donor in good health.

This chain links TRBV24-1 with TRBJ2-1, with D possibly being TRBD1 or TRBD2 (5 bases each). Trimming cost V 2 bases and J 8 bases, with 18 bases left between them. The CDR3 is made up of 16 amino acids. Germline V gives CDR1 KGHDR, CDR2 SFDVKD. As DNA, the CDR3 is TGTGCCACCAGTGATTCCGGGACCCCGACCGCTCATGAGCAGTTCTTC. Translation gives CATSDSGTPTAHEQFF.

The chain joins TRBV28 to TRBJ2-1; 8 bases map to TRBD1. With V trimmed by 8 bases and J by 0 bases, 9 bases remained unmatched. The CDR3 loop spans 16 amino acids. In germline, CDR1 is MDHEN, CDR2 SYDVKM. The CDR3 DNA is TGTGCCAGCGCCTTGTTACAGGGGGGCTCCTACAATGAGCAGTTCTTC. Protein product: CASALLQGGSYNEQFF.

The rearrangement joins TRBV6-6 to TRBJ2-7; 7 nucleotides align to TRBD1. CDR1 and CDR2 from the germline V gene are MNHNY and SVGAGI (reference sequence). The CDR3 is made up of 15 amino acids. V dropped 6 bases and J dropped 3; count of bases not matched to a gene: 11. In DNA form, the CDR3 reads TGTGCCAGCAGCTTAACCCGGGACAGTTTCTACGAGCAGTACTTC. Amino acid sequence: CASSLTRDSFYEQYF.

V gene TRBV25-1 combines with J gene TRBJ2-3, with D perhaps assigned TRBD1 or TRBD2 (5 bases each). Trimming removed 5 bases at V and 2 bases at J, with 14 bases between. CDR3 length: 15 residues. Germline V gene lookup returns CDR1 MGHDK and CDR2 SYGVNS. CDR3 nucleotide sequence: TGTGCCAGCAGTAAACCCGGGACGGACACAGATACGCAGTATTTT. It codes for CASSKPGTDTDTQYF.

The genes are TRBV28 and TRBJ2-7; D may be TRBD1 or TRBD2 (5 bases each). Trimming shortened V by 6 bases and J by 1 base, and 13 bases separated the two germline ends. Germline-derived CDR1 and CDR2 are MDHEN and SYDVKM. The CDR3 is 14 amino acids. Here the CDR3 reads CASSPTGLSYEQYF. The DNA of the CDR3 is TGTGCCAGCAGCCCCACGGGGCTTTCCTACGAGCAGTACTTC.

The chain uses TRBV20-1 and TRBJ1-2; tentative D call: TRBD1 (6 bases). Germline values: CDR1 DFQATT, CDR2 SNEGSKA (reference sequence). This CDR3 has 14 amino acids. The germline V and J ends were trimmed by 6 bases and 2 bases, with 16 bases remaining between them. CDR3 DNA: TGCAGTGCGAAGGGGGAGAAGGGGAACTATGGCTACACCTTC. Translation gives CSAKGEKGNYGYTF.

The genes are TRBV30 and TRBJ1-1; TRBD1 aligns across 8 bases. This CDR3 spans 15 amino acids. V gave up 2 bases and J gave up 9 bases; unmatched junction bases: 14. Germline V gives CDR1 GTSNPN, CDR2 SVGIG (reference sequence). The CDR3 DNA reads TGTGCCTGGAGTCGGGCAGACTGGACAGGGAACCAAGCTTTCTTT. Amino acids: CAWSRADWTGNQAFF. Full variable domain (outside the CDR3, taken from reference TRBV30 and TRBJ1-1): SQTIHQWPATLVQPVGSPLSLECTVEGTSNPNLYWYRQAAGRGLQLLFYSVGIGQISSEVPQNLSASRPQDRQFILSSKKLLLSDSGFYLCAWSRADWTGNQAFFGQGTRLTVV.

V usage is TRBV19 and J usage is TRBJ2-1, with 10 nucleotides matching TRBD2. The CDR3 runs 16 residues. Trimming took 4 bases from V and 6 from J; bases not matched to a gene: 9. Germline CDR1 and CDR2: LNHDA and SQIVND (reference sequence). The CDR3, as DNA: TGTGCCAGTAGTAAACACGCTAGCGGGAGAGCCAATGAGCAGTTCTTC. Protein: CASSKHASGRANEQFF.

The chain uses TRBV7-9 and TRBJ2-7, with 8 bases aligning to TRBD2. V trimming: 11 bases; J trimming: 6 bases; junction bases outside the gene matches: 12. The germline gives CDR1 SEHNR, CDR2 FQNEAQ (reference sequence). The CDR3 length is 13 residues. CDR3 region: CAGQAGERAEQYF. The CDR3 DNA reads as TGTGCCGGACAAGCGGGAGAACGGGCCGAGCAGTACTTC. The variable domain in full, completed from reference TRBV7-9 and TRBJ2-7, reads DTGVSQNPRHKITKRGQNVTFRCDPISEHNRLYWYRQTLGQGPEFLTYFQNEAQLEKSRLLSDRFSAERPKGSFSTLEIQRTEQGDSAMYLCAGQAGERAEQYFGPGTRLTVT.

CDR3 DNA sequence: TGTGCCAGCAGCTTTACAGGGGCAGGTTATACGCAGTATTTT. It specifies CASSFTGAGYTQYF. The chain combines TRBV5-4 with TRBJ2-3, with TRBD1 matching 7 bases. CDR3 length: 14 amino acids. J gave up 7 bases and V 2 bases, and 7 bases lay outside the gene matches. Germline CDR1 SGHNT, CDR2 YYREEE (reference sequence).

This clonotype came up a few times. The rearrangement joins TRBV12-3 or TRBV12-4 to TRBJ1-3; D gene ambiguous. The CDR3 contains 14 residues. Deletions cut 5 bases from V and 0 bases from J, with 8 bases between. The CDR3 nucleotides are TGTGCCAGCAGTCTCGGGAGCTCTGGAAACACCATATATTTT. As protein: CASSLGSSGNTIYF.

The count of this clonotype is one. The CDR3 coding sequence is TGTGCCAGCAGCTCCGGGGCCAATCAGCCCCAGCATTTT. Its translation is CASSSGANQPQHF. The rearrangement uses TRBV11-2 and TRBJ1-5, with D possibly being TRBD1 (5 bases). Germline V gene lookup returns CDR1 SGHAT and CDR2 FQNNGV. The CDR3 sequence is 13 residues long. The germline V and J ends were trimmed by 4 bases and 3 bases, with 7 bases remaining between them.

The rearrangement links TRBV13 to TRBJ2-2; 9 nucleotides align to TRBD1. Germline V CDR1 and CDR2: PRHDT, FYEKMQ (reference sequence). The CDR3 runs to 15 residues. V shed 4 bases and J 4 bases; nucleotides not matched to a gene: 4. CDR3 sequence reads: CASSSGTGSTGELFF. CDR3 coding DNA: TGTGCCAGCAGCTCCGGGACAGGGTCCACCGGGGAGCTGTTTTTT.

The rearrangement links TRBV30 to TRBJ1-3; D is perhaps TRBD1 (5 bases). V lost 6 bases and J lost 0, with 15 bases in between. The CDR3 is 15 amino acids. The germline V gene has CDR1 GTSNPN and CDR2 SVGIG (reference sequence). Here the CDR3 reads CACCIMGGSGNTIYF. DNA for the CDR3: TGTGCCTGCTGCATCATGGGGGGCTCTGGAAACACCATATATTTT.

This clonotype was recorded only once. The chain combines TRBV20-1 with TRBJ2-5, with D perhaps TRBD2 (6 bases). Germline CDR1 and CDR2: DFQATT and SNEGSKA (reference sequence). The CDR3 contains 14 residues. The V and J ends lost 3 bases and 1 base respectively, with 12 bases between them. CDR3 DNA sequence: TGCAGTGCTAGTCCACTAGCTTCCCAAGAGACCCAGTACTTC. Residues: CSASPLASQETQYF.

The chain joins TRBV7-9 to TRBJ2-4; D remains unclear. V lost 5 bases to trimming and J lost 9 bases, with 17 bases between them. Germline CDR1 is SEHNR and CDR2 is FQNEAQ (reference sequence). The CDR3 has 14 amino acids. This chain's CDR3 is CASSAQSSHGIQYF. As DNA, the CDR3 is TGTGCCAGCAGCGCGCAGTCCAGCCACGGCATTCAGTACTTC.

The chain couples TRBV6-1 to TRBJ2-6, with a possible D match to TRBD1 (5 bases). The V gene lost 7 bases and the J gene lost 5 bases, with 15 bases spanning the gap. Germline V gene data show CDR1 as MNHNS and CDR2 as SASEGT. CDR3 size: 15 residues. The CDR3, as DNA: TGTGCCAGCACCGACAGTACCCCATGGGCCAACGTCCTGACTTTC. Translated: CASTDSTPWANVLTF.

The chain combines TRBV5-1 with TRBJ2-5, with TRBD2 matching over 7 bases. CDR1 and CDR2 from the germline V gene are SGHRS and YFSETQ. This CDR3 is 15 amino acids long. The junction had 7 bases not matched to a gene; V was cut back by 5 bases and J by 0 bases. The CDR3 is CASRGGPTHQETQYF. The CDR3 DNA is TGCGCCAGCAGGGGAGGGCCAACCCACCAAGAGACCCAGTACTTC.

The CDR3 sequence is CASSFRTGAGKQYF. The CDR3 bases are TGTGCCAGCAGCTTCAGGACAGGGGCAGGGAAGCAGTACTTC. The rearrangement links TRBV7-9 to TRBJ2-7; 9 positions agree with TRBD1. Germline values: CDR1 SEHNR, CDR2 FQNEAQ (reference sequence). V shed 3 bases and J 8 bases; nucleotides not matched to a gene: 8. This CDR3 is 14 amino acids long.

The V and J genes are TRBV7-9 and TRBJ2-3; D not resolved. The CDR3 extends over 14 amino acids. Deletions cut 8 bases from V and 4 bases from J, with 16 bases between. Looked up from germline, CDR1 is SEHNR and CDR2 is FQNEAQ (reference sequence). CDR3 sequence (DNA): TGTGCCAGCCTGGTGGGGTTTTCTGCAGATACGCAGTATTTT. Protein: CASLVGFSADTQYF.

The V gene is TRBV29-1, the J gene TRBJ2-2, with 9 nucleotides matching TRBD1. This CDR3 contains 14 residues. Germline CDR1 is SQVTM and CDR2 is ANQGSEA. With V trimmed by 7 bases and J by 1 base, 4 bases remained unmatched. The DNA of the CDR3 is TGCAGCGCCGGGACAGGGAGGAACACCGGGGAGCTGTTTTTT. It specifies CSAGTGRNTGELFF.

CDR3: CASSPQGNYGYTF. As DNA, the CDR3 is TGTGCCAGCAGTCCCCAGGGGAACTATGGCTACACCTTC. The rearrangement joins TRBV28 to TRBJ1-2; weak D call: TRBD1 (6 bases). In germline, CDR1 is MDHEN, CDR2 SYDVKM. The CDR3 is 13 residues long. Trimming left V 5 bases short and J 2 bases short, with 9 bases between.